The 8 T cell receptor beta chains presented below share a single source sample, sequenced in a study of vaccination effects on CD4 cells after COVID-19. No antigen is known for these receptors. Some clones are missing from TCRdb's copy, which holds only in-frame ones; the method was immunoSEQ multiplex PCR. The sample holds around 79,000 clones; 60% to 85% are singletons and the top ten take over 9.5%. Antigen-specific CD4+ T cells were expanded with viral peptide pools in the ViraFEST assay before sequencing. Culturing for more than eight days preceded CD4+ T cell isolation. Vaccine recipients had no previous SARS-CoV-2 infection; their nucleocapsid antibodies were negative. Here the sequenced sample was CD4+ T cells from PBMCs cultured with SARS-CoV-2 spike peptides, taken before COVID-19 vaccination. The receptor source for this set is a human donor who received a COVID-19 vaccine.

The V gene is TRBV24-1, the J gene TRBJ1-5; D possibly corresponds to TRBD1 (5 bases). Deletions cut 2 bases from V and 6 bases from J, with 16 bases between. This CDR3 comprises 16 residues. In germline, CDR1 is KGHDR, CDR2 SFDVKD. CDR3 loop: CATSDSSRVLGQPQHF. DNA for the CDR3: TGTGCCACCAGTGATTCTTCCAGGGTGCTCGGTCAGCCCCAGCATTTT.

In this sample, this clone turned up a few times. The chain uses TRBV27 and TRBJ2-2, with D tentatively TRBD2 (5 bases). CDR3 length: 17 residues. V lost 5 bases, J lost 0 bases, and 16 bases lay in between. CDR1 is MNHEY, CDR2 SMNVEV, per germline (reference sequence). For the CDR3, the DNA is TGTGCCAGCAGTCAATATATCGGGGAACCGAACACCGGGGAGCTGTTTTTT. Translating gives CASSQYIGEPNTGELFF.

V gene TRBV5-1 combines with J gene TRBJ1-4; D may be TRBD1 (6 bases). Germline CDR1 SGHRS, CDR2 YFSETQ. The V end was cut by 0 bases, the J end by 0 bases, with 12 bases between. The CDR3 contains 17 residues. In DNA form, the CDR3 reads TGCGCCAGCAGCTTGGCCAACAGGGCGACAACTAATGAAAAACTGTTTTTT. This codes for CASSLANRATTNEKLFF. Supplemented by reference TRBV5-1 and TRBJ1-4, the full variable domain reads KAGVTQTPRYLIKTRGQQVTLSCSPISGHRSVSWYQQTPGQGLQFLFEYFSETQRNKGNFPGRFSGRQFSNSRSEMNVSTLELGDSALYLCASSLANRATTNEKLFFGSGTQLSVL.

V usage is TRBV3-1 (or the pseudogene TRBV3-2) and J usage is TRBJ2-7; D is perhaps TRBD1 (6 bases). In germline, CDR1 is LGHDT, CDR2 YNNKEL (reference sequence). V was trimmed by 2 bases and J by 7 bases, leaving 9 bases between them. This CDR3 contains 12 residues. The CDR3 reads CASSQRQVEQYV. The CDR3 nucleotides read TGTGCCAGCAGCCAAAGACAGGTAGAGCAGTACGTC.

This clone was detected only a few times. V and J are TRBV9 and TRBJ2-2, with D uncertain. The CDR3 contains 16 residues. The germline V and J ends were trimmed by 0 bases and 0 bases, with 9 bases remaining between them. Looked up from germline, CDR1 is SGDLS and CDR2 is YYNGEE. The CDR3 nucleotides are TGTGCCAGCAGCGTAGCTCCTCACGCGAACACCGGGGAGCTGTTTTTT. It yields the protein CASSVAPHANTGELFF.

This clone showed up just once. V gene TRBV28 combines with J gene TRBJ2-3, with a possible D match to TRBD2 (7 bases). The ends were cut back, 6 bases at V and 1 base at J, with 23 bases in the middle. CDR1 and CDR2 from the germline V gene are MDHEN and SYDVKM. CDR3 length equals 18 residues. The CDR3 nucleotides are TGTGCCAGCAGCCGGGGTCCGGGGGGCCTTTTACGCACAGATACGCAGTATTTT. It specifies CASSRGPGGLLRTDTQYF. Supplemented by reference TRBV28 and TRBJ2-3, the full variable domain reads DVKVTQSSRYLVKRTGEKVFLECVQDMDHENMFWYRQDPGLGLRLIYFSYDVKMKEKGDIPEGYSVSREKKERFSLILESASTNQTSMYLCASSRGPGGLLRTDTQYFGPGTRLTVL.

The rearrangement uses TRBV6-2 or TRBV6-3 and TRBJ2-1, with no clear D. This CDR3 is built from 13 residues. V was clipped by 6 bases and J by 1 base, with 7 bases between them. The V gene's germline CDR1 is MNHEY and CDR2 SVGEGT. In DNA, the CDR3 is TGTGCCAGCAGCTTTCCGTCCTACAATGAGCAGTTCTTC. It translates to CASSFPSYNEQFF.

In DNA form, the CDR3 reads TGTGCCAGCACCGGGGGGACCGGGAGCTATAACTATGGCTACACCTTC. Protein: CASTGGTGSYNYGYTF. The gene calls are TRBV6-6 and TRBJ1-2, with D possibly being TRBD1 (5 bases). V was clipped by 7 bases and J by 1 base, with 19 bases between them. The CDR3 runs to 16 residues. CDR1 is MNHNY, CDR2 SVGAGI, per germline (reference sequence).